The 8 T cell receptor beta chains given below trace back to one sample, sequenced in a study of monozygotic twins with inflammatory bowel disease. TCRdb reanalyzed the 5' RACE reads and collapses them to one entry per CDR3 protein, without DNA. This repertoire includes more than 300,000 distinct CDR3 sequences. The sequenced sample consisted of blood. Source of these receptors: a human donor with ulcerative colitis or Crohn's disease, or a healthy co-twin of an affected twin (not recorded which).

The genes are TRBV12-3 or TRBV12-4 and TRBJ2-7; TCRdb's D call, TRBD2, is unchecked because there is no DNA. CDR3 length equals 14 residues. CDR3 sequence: CASSSGLAPYEQYF.

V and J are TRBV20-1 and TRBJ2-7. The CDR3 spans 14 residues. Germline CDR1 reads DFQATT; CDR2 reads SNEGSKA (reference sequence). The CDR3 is CSARAQGGSYEQYF.

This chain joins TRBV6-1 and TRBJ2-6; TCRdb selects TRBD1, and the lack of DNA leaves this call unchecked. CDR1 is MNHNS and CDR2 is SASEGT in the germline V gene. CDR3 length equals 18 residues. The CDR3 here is CASSPWGSFDSGANVLTF.

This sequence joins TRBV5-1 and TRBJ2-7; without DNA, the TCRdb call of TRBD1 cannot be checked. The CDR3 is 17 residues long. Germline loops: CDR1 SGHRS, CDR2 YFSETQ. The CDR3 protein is CASSLNPGTGLSYEQYF.

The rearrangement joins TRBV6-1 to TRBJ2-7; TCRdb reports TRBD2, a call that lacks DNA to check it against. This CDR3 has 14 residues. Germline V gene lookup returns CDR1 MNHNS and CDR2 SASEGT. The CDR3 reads CASRETSGGYEQYF.

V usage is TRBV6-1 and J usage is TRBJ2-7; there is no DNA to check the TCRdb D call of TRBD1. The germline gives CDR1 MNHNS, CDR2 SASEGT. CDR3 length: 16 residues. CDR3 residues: CASSLWTGPTIYEQYF.

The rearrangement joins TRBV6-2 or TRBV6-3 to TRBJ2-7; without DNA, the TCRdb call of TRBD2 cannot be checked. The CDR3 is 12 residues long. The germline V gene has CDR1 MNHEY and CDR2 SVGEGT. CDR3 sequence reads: CASSYQLAEQYF.

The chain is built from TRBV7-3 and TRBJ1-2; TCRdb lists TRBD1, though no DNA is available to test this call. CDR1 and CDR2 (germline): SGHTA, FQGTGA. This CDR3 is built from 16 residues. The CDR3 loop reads CASSPFPGQGYYGYTF.